Listed below are T cell receptor beta chains from one sample, sequenced in a study of long-term antiretroviral therapy in people with HIV. Data came from immunoSEQ multiplex PCR; TCRdb stores just in-frame clones and leaves some out. The sample consists of some 29,000 clones, 78% of them appearing once. The material sequenced was unsorted PBMCs, taken 1.5 years before starting antiretroviral therapy. The receptors come from a man between 18 and 29 years old with HIV. The CDR3 runs from the conserved cysteine through the conserved F or W. Fields, in order: CDR3 DNA, CDR3 protein, V gene, clone size, J gene, D gene. The D gene is left open where the match is weak. The size of a clone is reported for some rows only, either as once, few or many, or as a class for expanded clones.

TGTGCCAGCAGGAAGATAACTAACTATGGCTACACCTTC,CASRKITNYGYTF,TRBV7-3,.,TRBJ1-2,.
TGTGCCAGCACCGTCGGGACAGCTAAAGAGACCCAGTACTTC,CASTVGTAKETQYF,TRBV7-8,.,TRBJ2-5,TRBD1
TGCGCCAGCAGCTTGCTGGTCGGAGAGAACACTGAAGCCTTCTTT,CASSLLVGENTEAFF,TRBV5-1,.,TRBJ1-1,.
TGTGCCAGCAGCCAAGGGGTGACTAGCGGGTCCTACGAGCAGTACTTC,CASSQGVTSGSYEQYF,TRBV4-2,.,TRBJ2-7,TRBD2
TGTGCCTGGAGTGGAAGGGGGGTACGGGAGACCCAGTACTTC,CAWSGRGVRETQYF,TRBV30,.,TRBJ2-5,.
TGTGCCAGCAGTTTATCGCGGGTTTCAGCGGAACAAGAGACCCAGTACTTC,CASSLSRVSAEQETQYF,TRBV27,.,TRBJ2-5,.
TGTGCCAGCAGCCCCCTACCGGGTTCCGGCTACACCTTC,CASSPLPGSGYTF,TRBV4-2,few,TRBJ1-2,.
TGTGCCAGCAGCCGTGGACGGGGGAGCTCCTACGAGCAGTACTTC,CASSRGRGSSYEQYF,TRBV7-2,.,TRBJ2-7,.
TGTGCCAGCAGTTACGGTAGCGGGGGGGAAGAGACCCAGTACTTC,CASSYGSGGEETQYF,TRBV6-5,.,TRBJ2-5,TRBD2
TGTGCCAGCAGCATCCCGTACCCGAACTATGGCTACACCTTC,CASSIPYPNYGYTF,TRBV28,.,TRBJ1-2,.
TGTGCCAGCAGCCTCGGGGCCGGTCACACAGATACGCAGTATTTT,CASSLGAGHTDTQYF,TRBV7-9,.,TRBJ2-3,.
TGTGCCAGCAGTTTTCCTTCCGGGGAGCTGTTTTTT,CASSFPSGELFF,TRBV27,.,TRBJ2-2,.
TGCGCCAGCAGCCAAGGTGGACAGGGGACCTACGAGCAGTACTTC,CASSQGGQGTYEQYF,TRBV4-1,.,TRBJ2-7,TRBD1
TGTGCCAGCAGTTTATCGCCTAGCGGGAGAAGCGAGCAGTACTTC,CASSLSPSGRSEQYF,TRBV27,once,TRBJ2-7,TRBD2
TGTGCCAGCAGCGTAGGCAGGGACACCGACTATGGCTACACCTTC,CASSVGRDTDYGYTF,TRBV9,.,TRBJ1-2,.
TGTGCCAGCAGCCTGCTCGTACAGGGCGATACGCAGTATTTT,CASSLLVQGDTQYF,TRBV5-5,.,TRBJ2-3,.
TGTGCCAGCAGCTTAGTGTACGACACTGAAGCTTTCTTT,CASSLVYDTEAFF,TRBV11-1,.,TRBJ1-1,.